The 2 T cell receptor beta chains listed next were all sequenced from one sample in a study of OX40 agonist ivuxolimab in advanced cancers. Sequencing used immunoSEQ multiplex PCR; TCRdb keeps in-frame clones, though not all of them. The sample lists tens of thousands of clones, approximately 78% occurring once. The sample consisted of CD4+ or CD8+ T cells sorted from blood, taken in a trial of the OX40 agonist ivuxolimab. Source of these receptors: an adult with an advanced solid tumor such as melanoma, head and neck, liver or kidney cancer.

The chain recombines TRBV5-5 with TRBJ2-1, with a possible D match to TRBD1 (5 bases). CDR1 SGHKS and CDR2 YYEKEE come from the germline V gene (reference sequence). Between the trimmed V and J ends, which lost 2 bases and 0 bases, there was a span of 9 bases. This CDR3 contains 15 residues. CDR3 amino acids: CASSLQVSSYNEQFF. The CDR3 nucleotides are TGTGCCAGCAGCTTACAGGTGAGCTCCTACAATGAGCAGTTCTTC.

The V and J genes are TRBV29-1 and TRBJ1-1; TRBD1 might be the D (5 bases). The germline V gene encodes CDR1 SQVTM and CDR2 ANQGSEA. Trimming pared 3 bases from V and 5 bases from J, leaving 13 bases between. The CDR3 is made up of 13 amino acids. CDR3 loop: CSVDGGEVTEAFF. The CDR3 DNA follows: TGCAGCGTTGACGGGGGAGAGGTGACTGAAGCTTTCTTT.